This T cell receptor (beta chain) was recovered during a study of spatial heterogeneity in lung cancer. Findings of the study overall: Mutation counts in tumors were tracked by counts of expanded intratumoral alpha and beta TCRs.

The time point here: sample taken at primary tumor resection. Donation came from 70 or so patients with untreated early-stage non-small cell lung cancer. Comment on this clonotype: Antigen specificity is unknown.

TCRdb reprocessed the 5' RACE reads with MiXCR, giving one entry per CDR3 protein. The sample lists about 1,600 distinct CDR3 sequences; around 5.2% were seen once. Germline V gives CDR1 SQVTM, CDR2 ANQGSEA. Trimming stripped 7 bases from V and 0 bases from J, with 16 bases between. This CDR3 region has 14 residues. The V gene is TRBV29-1, the J gene TRBJ2-7; D is undetermined. The specimen was lung tumor tissue, collected at surgery. This TCR derives from a male donor with early-stage non-small cell lung cancer. The CDR3 sequence is CSAETPESSYEQYF. CDR3 nucleotides: TGCAGCGCAGAAACCCCGGAAAGCTCCTACGAGCAGTACTTC.